The source of this T cell receptor (beta chain) is a study of OX40 agonist ivuxolimab in advanced cancers. The germline CDR1 and CDR2 sequences are LNHDA and SQIVND (reference sequence). CDR3 length: 18 amino acids. Trimming removed 9 bases from V and 3 bases from J; junction bases left unmatched: 18. The data were produced by immunoSEQ multiplex PCR, yet TCRdb's version contains in-frame clones alone and is incomplete. The data contain over 55,000 clones, about 86% of them singletons. The sequence came from an adult with an advanced solid tumor such as melanoma, head and neck, liver or kidney cancer. This material consisted of CD4+ or CD8+ T cells sorted from blood, taken in a trial of the OX40 agonist ivuxolimab. This chain joins TRBV19 and TRBJ2-7; TRBD2 matches at 12 bases. CDR3 region: CASKMTGFGTSGFYEQYF. The DNA of the CDR3 is TGTGCCAGCAAGATGACGGGTTTCGGGACTAGCGGGTTCTACGAGCAGTACTTC. Variable domain in full (rest from reference TRBV19 and TRBJ2-7): DGGITQSPKYLFRKEGQNVTLSCEQNLNHDAMYWYRQDPGQGLRLIYYSQIVNDFQKGDIAEGYSVSREKKESFPLTVTSAQKNPTAFYLCASKMTGFGTSGFYEQYFGPGTRLTVT.